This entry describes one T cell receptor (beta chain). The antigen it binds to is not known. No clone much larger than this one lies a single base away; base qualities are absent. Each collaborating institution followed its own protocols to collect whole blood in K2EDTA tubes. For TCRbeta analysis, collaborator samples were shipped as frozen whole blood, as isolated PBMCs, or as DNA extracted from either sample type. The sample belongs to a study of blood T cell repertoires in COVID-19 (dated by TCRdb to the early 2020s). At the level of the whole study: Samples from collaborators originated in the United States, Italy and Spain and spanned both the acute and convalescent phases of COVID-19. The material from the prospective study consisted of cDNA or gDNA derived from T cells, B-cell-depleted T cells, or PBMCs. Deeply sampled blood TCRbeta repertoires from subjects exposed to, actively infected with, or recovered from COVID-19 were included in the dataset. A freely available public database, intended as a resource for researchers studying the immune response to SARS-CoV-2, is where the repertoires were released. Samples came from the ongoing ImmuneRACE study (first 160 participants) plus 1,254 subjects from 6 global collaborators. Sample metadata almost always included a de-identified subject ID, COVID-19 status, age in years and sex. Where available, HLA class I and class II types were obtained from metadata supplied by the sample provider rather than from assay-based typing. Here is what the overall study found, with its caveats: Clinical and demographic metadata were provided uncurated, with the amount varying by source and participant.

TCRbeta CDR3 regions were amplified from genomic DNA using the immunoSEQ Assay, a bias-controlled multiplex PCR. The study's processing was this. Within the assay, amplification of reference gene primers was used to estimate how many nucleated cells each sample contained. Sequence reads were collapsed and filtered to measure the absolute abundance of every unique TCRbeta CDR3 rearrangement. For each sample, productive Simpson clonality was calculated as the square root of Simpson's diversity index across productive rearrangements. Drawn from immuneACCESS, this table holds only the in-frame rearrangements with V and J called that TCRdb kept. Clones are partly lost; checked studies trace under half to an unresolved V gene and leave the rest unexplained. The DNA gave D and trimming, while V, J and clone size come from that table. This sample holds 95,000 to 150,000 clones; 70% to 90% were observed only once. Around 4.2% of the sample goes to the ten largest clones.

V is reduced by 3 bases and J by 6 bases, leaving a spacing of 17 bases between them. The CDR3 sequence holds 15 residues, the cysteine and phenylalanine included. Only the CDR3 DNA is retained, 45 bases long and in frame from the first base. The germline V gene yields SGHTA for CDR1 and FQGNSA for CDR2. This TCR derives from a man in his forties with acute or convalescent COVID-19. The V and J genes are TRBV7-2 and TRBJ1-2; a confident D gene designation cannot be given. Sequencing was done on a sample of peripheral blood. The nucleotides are TGTGCCAGCAGCTTTGACGGGTGGGAGGGTAATGGCTACACCTTC. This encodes CASSFDGWEGNGYTF.